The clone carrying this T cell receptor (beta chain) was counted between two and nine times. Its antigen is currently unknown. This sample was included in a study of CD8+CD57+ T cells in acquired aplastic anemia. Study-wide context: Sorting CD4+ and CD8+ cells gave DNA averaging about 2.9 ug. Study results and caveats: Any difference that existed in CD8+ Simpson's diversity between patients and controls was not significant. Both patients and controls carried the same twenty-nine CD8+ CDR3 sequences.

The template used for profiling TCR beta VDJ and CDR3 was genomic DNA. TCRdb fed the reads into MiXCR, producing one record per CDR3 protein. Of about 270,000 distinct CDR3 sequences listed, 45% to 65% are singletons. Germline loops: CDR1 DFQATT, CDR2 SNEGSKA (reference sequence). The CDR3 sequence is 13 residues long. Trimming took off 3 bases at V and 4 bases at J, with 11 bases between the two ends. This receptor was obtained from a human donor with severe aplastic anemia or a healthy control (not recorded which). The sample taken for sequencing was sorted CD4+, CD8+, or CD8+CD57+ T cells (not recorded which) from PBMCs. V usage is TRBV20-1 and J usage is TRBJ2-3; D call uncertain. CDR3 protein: CSARGLSPDTQYF. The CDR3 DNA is TGCAGTGCTAGGGGGTTGTCCCCAGATACGCAGTATTTT.